This T cell receptor beta chain was obtained from a study of cytomegalovirus exposure and HLA in healthy donors. Study conclusions and caveats: Some V segments could not be told apart, so they were left out, TRBV6-2 and TRBV6-3 among them. It is likely that the observed cluster of highly shared sequence variants was a sequencing artifact.

Though probably carrying unrecorded immune exposures, donors were nominally healthy at sampling. Regarding this clone: Its specificity is not known.

The ends were cut back, 5 bases at V and 5 bases at J, with 19 bases in the middle. The germline V gene has CDR1 SQVTM and CDR2 ANQGSEA. This CDR3 contains 15 residues. Primers for the PCR totalled 60 Vbeta and 13 Jbeta. Sequencing was performed with immunoSEQ multiplex PCR; in TCRdb, only in-frame clones are kept and a portion is missing. The table shows about 170,000 clones, with roughly 81% occurring only once. This sequence was found in a girl aged 5-17 years in good health and CMV-seropositive. The chain couples TRBV29-1 to TRBJ1-5; TRBD1 might be the D (6 bases). The material sequenced was PBMCs. The CDR3 here is CSVTLQGAGDQPQHF. Written as DNA, the CDR3 is TGCAGCGTTACCCTACAGGGAGCGGGGGATCAGCCCCAGCATTTT.